This T cell receptor (beta chain) was captured in a study of long-term antiretroviral therapy in people with HIV. They ran version v3.0 of the immunoSEQ assay at survey level. Clones were read by immunoSEQ multiplex PCR, and TCRdb kept only the in-frame ones, dropping some. Of about 25,000 clones listed, 86% are singletons. There are 14 residues in the CDR3. Germline CDR1 KGHSH, CDR2 LQKENI. V shed 1 base and J shed 2 bases, with 8 bases lying between them. The rearrangement uses TRBV18 and TRBJ1-1; D remains unclear. This clonotype originated in a young woman with HIV. The specimen was unsorted PBMCs, collected 1.9 years after starting antiretroviral therapy. The CDR3 DNA sequence: TGTGCCAGCTCACCACTAAGCAGCAACACTGAAGCTTTCTTT. Translating it yields CASSPLSSNTEAFF.